The 10 T cell receptor beta chains listed next were all sequenced from one sample in a study of identical twins. TCRdb recomputed calls from the 5' RACE reads with MiXCR, one row per CDR3 protein. The sample lists approximately 210,000 distinct CDR3 sequences, about 15% occurring once. These records were also assigned to another study, of T cells expressing NK-cell markers.

Input material: CD8+ T cells sorted from blood. The source of these receptors is a woman under 30 in good health.

The J gene is TRBJ2-1, the V gene TRBV27; 11 bases line up with TRBD2. Germline V gives CDR1 MNHEY, CDR2 SMNVEV (reference sequence). This CDR3 comprises 13 residues. CDR3 bases: TGTGCAGCTGGGACTAGCGGTACTGGTGAGCAGTTCTTC. This encodes CAAGTSGTGEQFF.

This clonotype was seen only a few times. The V gene is TRBV5-6, the J gene TRBJ1-1; D remains ambiguous. CDR3 length equals 12 residues. Germline V gene lookup returns CDR1 SGHDT and CDR2 YYEEEE. Deletions cut 3 bases from V and 1 base from J, with 4 bases between. CDR3 amino acids: CASSWWNTEAFF. The CDR3 DNA follows: TGTGCCAGCAGCTGGTGGAACACTGAAGCTTTCTTT.

The V gene is TRBV19, the J gene TRBJ2-7; D not certain. This CDR3 comprises 14 residues. V dropped 5 bases and J dropped 0 bases, with 11 bases sitting between them. Looked up from germline, CDR1 is LNHDA and CDR2 is SQIVND (reference sequence). This chain's CDR3 is CASSFGDSSYEQYF. CDR3 in DNA: TGTGCCAGTAGTTTCGGCGATAGCTCCTACGAGCAGTACTTC.

This clonotype came up a few times. This chain connects TRBV10-3 to TRBJ2-7; D call uncertain. The V end lost 7 bases, the J end lost 5 bases, and 18 bases lay between the germline ends. The CDR3 runs 14 residues. Per germline, CDR1 ENHRY and CDR2 SYGVKD. The CDR3 nucleotides are TGTGCCATCATGGTAACGGATCGGCCTGACGAGCAGTACTTC. This sequence encodes CAIMVTDRPDEQYF.

This clonotype has just a few counts. The chain couples TRBV5-1 to TRBJ2-1, with no clear D. The CDR3 runs 16 residues. The V and J ends lost 4 bases and 3 bases respectively, with 17 bases between them. Germline CDR1 reads SGHRS; CDR2 reads YFSETQ. The CDR3 region has the DNA TGCGCCAGCAGCCCGGTTGTAAACACGAACTACAATGAGCAGTTCTTC. Residues: CASSPVVNTNYNEQFF.

The chain is built from TRBV5-6 and TRBJ1-6; D not certain. This CDR3 region has 12 residues. CDR1 SGHDT and CDR2 YYEEEE come from the germline V gene. V lost 3 bases and J 10 bases, leaving 8 bases between the germline ends. The CDR3 DNA is TGTGCCAGCAGCTCTTCTCCCTCACCCCTCCACTTT. As protein: CASSSSPSPLHF.

This clonotype was detected ten times or more. The V and J genes are TRBV7-9 and TRBJ1-2; 9 bases are a match to TRBD1. CDR1 and CDR2 (germline): SEHNR, FQNEAQ (reference sequence). Unmatched junction bases numbered 15, after V lost 7 bases and J lost 3 bases. The CDR3 sequence is 17 residues long. The CDR3 DNA sequence: TGTGCCAGCACCCCCCGGGACAGGGAGGGTATAGACTATGGCTACACCTTC. It specifies CASTPRDREGIDYGYTF. Looking up the rest from reference TRBV7-9 and TRBJ1-2 gives the full variable domain: DTGVSQNPRHKITKRGQNVTFRCDPISEHNRLYWYRQTLGQGPEFLTYFQNEAQLEKSRLLSDRFSAERPKGSFSTLEIQRTEQGDSAMYLCASTPRDREGIDYGYTFGSGTRLTVV.

The chain couples TRBV9 to TRBJ2-5, with D maybe TRBD2 (6 bases). Germline V gene data show CDR1 as SGDLS and CDR2 as YYNGEE. The ends were cut back, 0 bases at V and 5 bases at J, with 17 bases in the middle. The CDR3 contains 16 residues. The CDR3 region is CASSVAGPGDGETQYF. The CDR3 DNA reads as TGTGCCAGCAGCGTAGCGGGTCCGGGAGACGGGGAGACCCAGTACTTC.

J is TRBJ2-7 and V is TRBV7-9, with TRBD2 matching over 13 bases. The CDR3 sequence is 15 residues long. V lost 5 bases, J lost 2 bases, and 3 bases stayed unmatched. Germline assignment: CDR1 SEHNR and CDR2 FQNEAQ (reference sequence). CDR3: CASSAGLAGPYEQYF. CDR3 DNA sequence: TGTGCCAGCAGCGCGGGACTAGCGGGGCCCTACGAGCAGTACTTC.

Ten or more counts support this clonotype. The chain has TRBV30 and TRBJ2-3; D unclear. The CDR3 consists of 14 residues. V dropped 2 bases and J dropped 2 bases, with 11 bases sitting between them. Per the germline V gene, CDR1 is GTSNPN and CDR2 is SVGIG (reference sequence). The CDR3 loop is CAWSPILYTDTQYF. In DNA, the CDR3 is TGTGCCTGGAGTCCCATCCTTTACACAGATACGCAGTATTTT.